The 4 T cell receptor beta chains below were found in one sample sequenced in a study of metastatic and nonmetastatic thyroid tumors. MiXCR reprocessed the PCR reads for TCRdb. The data contain over 11,000 clones, roughly a quarter of them singletons. No patient had received any treatment before thyroid surgery. Sequenced material: blood. These receptor sequences come from a female donor with papillary thyroid cancer or a benign thyroid nodule (not recorded which). Some clones in this sample may be carry-over from other donors' samples.

CDR3 region: CASRPRVGGAAGANVLTF. The CDR3 DNA follows: TGTGCCAGCAGACCCCGCGTGGGGGGCGCCGCTGGGGCCAACGTCCTGACTTTC. This chain connects TRBV28 to TRBJ2-6; D is perhaps TRBD1 or TRBD2 (6 bases each). V shed 6 bases and J shed 2 bases, with 20 bases lying between them. CDR3 length: 18 amino acids. Germline loops: CDR1 MDHEN, CDR2 SYDVKM.

This clone was seen ten or more times. In the same sample, other DNA sequences code for this CDR3. V usage is TRBV4-1 and J usage is TRBJ2-5, with a weak D call TRBD2 (5 bases). This CDR3 contains 16 residues. Germline V gene lookup returns CDR1 MGHRA and CDR2 YSYEKL. V was cut by 3 bases and J by 5 bases, with 19 bases left in between. The CDR3 DNA follows: TGCGCCAGCAGCCAGGGCCGGGGTATCCTTACGGAGACCCAGTACTTC. It encodes CASSQGRGILTETQYF.

This clone qualifies as medium-sized. The gene calls are TRBV12-3 or TRBV12-4 and TRBJ2-2; 9 bases match TRBD1. V dropped 6 bases and J dropped 2; count of bases not matched to a gene: 4. CDR3 length: 15 residues. The CDR3 loop reads CASSGDRVNTGELFF. CDR3 bases: TGTGCCAGCAGCGGGGACAGGGTAAACACCGGGGAGCTGTTTTTT.

The chain carries TRBV30 and TRBJ2-7; maybe TRBD2 (5 bases). This CDR3 spans 11 amino acids. In germline, CDR1 is GTSNPN, CDR2 SVGIG (reference sequence). V was pared by 5 bases and J by 3 bases, with 8 bases between. The chain's CDR3 is CAWRRVYEQYF. The CDR3 DNA reads TGTGCCTGGCGGCGGGTCTACGAGCAGTACTTC.